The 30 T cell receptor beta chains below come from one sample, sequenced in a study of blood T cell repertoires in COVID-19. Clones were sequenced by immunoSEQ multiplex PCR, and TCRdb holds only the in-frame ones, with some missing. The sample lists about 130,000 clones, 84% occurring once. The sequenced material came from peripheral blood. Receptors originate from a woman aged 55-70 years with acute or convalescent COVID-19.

Here the CDR3 reads CASSLTGGTTGELFF. The DNA of the CDR3 is TGCGCCAGCAGCCTAACAGGGGGGACTACCGGGGAGCTGTTTTTT. The chain links TRBV5-1 to TRBJ2-2; TRBD1 matches 8 bases. The V gene end was trimmed by 4 bases and the J gene end by 5 bases; junction bases not matched to a gene: 7. From germline, CDR1 is SGHRS and CDR2 YFSETQ. CDR3 size: 15 residues.

The CDR3 nucleotides are TGTGCCAGCAGCCAAACACCCCAGGGGCGGCATTCACCCCTCCACTTT. It is translated as CASSQTPQGRHSPLHF. This chain joins TRBV13 and TRBJ1-6; D is perhaps TRBD1 (6 bases). Trimming cost V 5 bases and J 8 bases, with 19 bases left between them. The germline V gene encodes CDR1 PRHDT and CDR2 FYEKMQ (reference sequence). The CDR3 covers 16 residues.

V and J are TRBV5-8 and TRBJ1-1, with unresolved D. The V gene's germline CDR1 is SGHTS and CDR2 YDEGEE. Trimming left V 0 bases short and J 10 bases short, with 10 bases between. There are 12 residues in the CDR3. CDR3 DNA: TGTGCCAGCAGCTTGGCCACCCGGGGAGCTTTCTTT. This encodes CASSLATRGAFF.

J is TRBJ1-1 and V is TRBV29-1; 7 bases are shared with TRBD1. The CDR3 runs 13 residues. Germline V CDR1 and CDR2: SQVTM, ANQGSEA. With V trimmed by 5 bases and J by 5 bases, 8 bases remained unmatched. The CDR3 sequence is CSVNSGGTTEAFF. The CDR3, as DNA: TGCAGCGTTAACTCAGGGGGTACGACTGAAGCTTTCTTT.

CDR3 loop: CASSPDRETDTQYF. The CDR3 nucleotides read TGTGCCAGCAGCCCGGACAGGGAAACAGATACGCAGTATTTT. The chain combines TRBV6-4 with TRBJ2-3; 8 bases match TRBD1. This CDR3 is built from 14 residues. Germline values: CDR1 MRHNA, CDR2 SNTAGT. Trimming cost V 6 bases and J 3 bases; bases outside gene matches: 5.

In nucleotides, the CDR3 is TGTGCCAGCAGCCAAGCGACCCGTTGGCGGGGGCAGTTCTTC. Residues: CASSQATRWRGQFF. The rearrangement links TRBV3-1 (or the pseudogene TRBV3-2) to TRBJ2-1; TRBD2 is a possible D gene (6 bases). This CDR3 spans 14 amino acids. Germline V CDR1 and CDR2: LGHDT, YNNKEL (reference sequence). Between the trimmed V and J ends, which lost 1 base and 12 bases, there was a span of 16 bases.

The CDR3 DNA follows: TGTGCCAGTAGTCCCAGGGAGGGAGAGCAGTACTTC. As protein: CASSPREGEQYF. V and J are TRBV19 and TRBJ2-7; 7 nucleotides align to TRBD2. J lost 7 bases, V lost 5 bases, and 5 bases had no gene match. CDR1 LNHDA and CDR2 SQIVND come from the germline V gene (reference sequence). The CDR3 runs to 12 residues.

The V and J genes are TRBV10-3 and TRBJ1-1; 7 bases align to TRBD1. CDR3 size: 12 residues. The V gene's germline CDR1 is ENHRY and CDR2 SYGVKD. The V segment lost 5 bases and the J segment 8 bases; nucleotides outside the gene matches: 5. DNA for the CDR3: TGTGCCATCAGTTTAACAGGGGCCGAAGCTTTCTTT. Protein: CAISLTGAEAFF.

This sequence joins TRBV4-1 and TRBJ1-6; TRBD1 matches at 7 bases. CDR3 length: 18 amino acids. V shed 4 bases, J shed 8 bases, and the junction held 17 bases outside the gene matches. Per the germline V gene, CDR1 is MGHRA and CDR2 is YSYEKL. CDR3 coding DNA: TGCGCCAGCAGCCGAAAAGGGGCGGAAGGACAGGTCCATTCACCCCTCCACTTT. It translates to CASSRKGAEGQVHSPLHF.

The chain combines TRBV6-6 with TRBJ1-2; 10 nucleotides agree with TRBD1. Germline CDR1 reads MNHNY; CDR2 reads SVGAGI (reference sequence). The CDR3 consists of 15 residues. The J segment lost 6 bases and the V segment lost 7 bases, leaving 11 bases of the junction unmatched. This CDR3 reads CASTRGDRGRDGYTF. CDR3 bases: TGTGCCAGCACAAGGGGCGACAGGGGGCGGGATGGCTACACCTTC.

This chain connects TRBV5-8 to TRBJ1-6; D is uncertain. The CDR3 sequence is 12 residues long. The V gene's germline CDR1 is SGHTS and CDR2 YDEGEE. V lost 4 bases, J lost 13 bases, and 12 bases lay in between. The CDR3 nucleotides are TGTGCCAGCAGCCTGGTCAGTATCCCCCTCCACTTT. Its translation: CASSLVSIPLHF.

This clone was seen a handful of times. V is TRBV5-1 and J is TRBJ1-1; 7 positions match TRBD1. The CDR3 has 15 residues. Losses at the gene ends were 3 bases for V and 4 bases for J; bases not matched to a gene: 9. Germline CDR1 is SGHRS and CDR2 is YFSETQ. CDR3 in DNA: TGCGCCAGCAGCTACCACCCGGACAGGCCCACTGAAGCTTTCTTT. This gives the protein CASSYHPDRPTEAFF.

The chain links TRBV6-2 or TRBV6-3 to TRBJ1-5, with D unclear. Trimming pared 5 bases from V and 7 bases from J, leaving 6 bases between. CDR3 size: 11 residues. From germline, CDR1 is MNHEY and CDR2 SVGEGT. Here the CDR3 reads CASSNNQPQHF. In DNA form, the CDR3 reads TGTGCCAGCAGTAACAACCAGCCCCAGCATTTT.

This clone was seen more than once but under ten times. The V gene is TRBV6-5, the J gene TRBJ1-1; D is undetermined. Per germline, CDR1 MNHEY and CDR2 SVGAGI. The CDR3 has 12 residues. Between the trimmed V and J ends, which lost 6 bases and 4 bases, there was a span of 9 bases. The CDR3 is CASRRGITEAFF. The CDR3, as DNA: TGTGCCAGCAGACGGGGAATCACTGAAGCTTTCTTT.

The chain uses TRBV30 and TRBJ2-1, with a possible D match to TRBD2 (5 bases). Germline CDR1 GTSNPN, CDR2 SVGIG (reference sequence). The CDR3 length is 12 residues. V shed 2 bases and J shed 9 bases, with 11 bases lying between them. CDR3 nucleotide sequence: TGTGCCTGGAGTCTCCAGGCGGGTGAGCAGTTCTTC. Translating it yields CAWSLQAGEQFF.

CDR3 amino acids: CASSFLAGDTDTQYF. DNA of the CDR3: TGCGCCAGCAGCTTCTTAGCGGGGGATACAGATACGCAGTATTTT. The chain recombines TRBV5-1 with TRBJ2-3; 9 positions agree with TRBD2. After removal of 2 bases from V and 3 bases from J, the junction contained 4 bases not matched to a gene. CDR1 and CDR2 from the germline V gene are SGHRS and YFSETQ. The CDR3 extends over 15 amino acids.

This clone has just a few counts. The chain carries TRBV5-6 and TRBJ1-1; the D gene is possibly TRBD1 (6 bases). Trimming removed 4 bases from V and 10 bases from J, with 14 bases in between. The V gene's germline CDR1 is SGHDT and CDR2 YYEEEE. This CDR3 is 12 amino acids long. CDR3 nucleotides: TGTGCCAGCAGCGTCACAGGGTACGGAGCTTTCTTT. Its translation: CASSVTGYGAFF.

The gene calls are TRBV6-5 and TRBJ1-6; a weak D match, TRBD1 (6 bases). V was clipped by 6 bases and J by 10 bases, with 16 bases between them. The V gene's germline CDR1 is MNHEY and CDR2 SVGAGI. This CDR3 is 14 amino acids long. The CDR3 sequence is CASRLTGLGSPLHF. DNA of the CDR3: TGTGCCAGCAGACTCACAGGGTTGGGATCACCCCTCCACTTT.

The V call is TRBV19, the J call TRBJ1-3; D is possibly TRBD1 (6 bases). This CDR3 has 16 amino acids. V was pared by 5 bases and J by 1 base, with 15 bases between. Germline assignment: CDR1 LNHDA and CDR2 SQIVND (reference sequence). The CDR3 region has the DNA TGTGCCAGTAGTGCGCACAGGGCTGGATCTGGAAACACCATATATTTT. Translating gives CASSAHRAGSGNTIYF.

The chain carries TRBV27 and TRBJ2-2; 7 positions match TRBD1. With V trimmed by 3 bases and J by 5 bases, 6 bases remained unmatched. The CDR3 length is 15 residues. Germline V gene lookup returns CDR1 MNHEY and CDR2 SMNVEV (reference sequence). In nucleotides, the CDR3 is TGTGCCAGCAGTTTGGGGACAGTAATAACCGGGGAGCTGTTTTTT. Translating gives CASSLGTVITGELFF.

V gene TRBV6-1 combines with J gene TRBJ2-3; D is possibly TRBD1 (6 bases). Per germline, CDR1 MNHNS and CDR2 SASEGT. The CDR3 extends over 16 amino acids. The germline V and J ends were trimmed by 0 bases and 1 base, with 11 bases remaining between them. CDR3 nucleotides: TGTGCCAGCAGTGAAGCGTGGGGACAAGGCACAGATACGCAGTATTTT. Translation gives CASSEAWGQGTDTQYF.

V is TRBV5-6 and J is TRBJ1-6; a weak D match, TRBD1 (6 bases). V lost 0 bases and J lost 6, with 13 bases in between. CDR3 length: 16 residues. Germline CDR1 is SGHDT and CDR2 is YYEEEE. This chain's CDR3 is CASSLALQGRNSPLHF. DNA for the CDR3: TGTGCCAGCAGCTTGGCGCTACAGGGTCGTAATTCACCCCTCCACTTT.

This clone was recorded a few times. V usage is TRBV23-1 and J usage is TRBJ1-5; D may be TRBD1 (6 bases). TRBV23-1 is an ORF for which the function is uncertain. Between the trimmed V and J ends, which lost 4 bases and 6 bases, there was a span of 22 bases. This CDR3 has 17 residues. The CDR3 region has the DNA TGCGCCAGCAGTCCGAGAGGTTGGGGGCCCCTGGGTCAGCCCCAGCATTTT. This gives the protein CASSPRGWGPLGQPQHF.

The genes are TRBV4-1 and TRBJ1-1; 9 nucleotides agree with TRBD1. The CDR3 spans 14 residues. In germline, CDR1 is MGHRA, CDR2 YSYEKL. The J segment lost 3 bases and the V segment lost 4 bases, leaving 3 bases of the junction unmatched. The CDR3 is CASSLDRGDTEAFF. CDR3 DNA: TGCGCCAGCAGCCTCGACAGGGGGGACACTGAAGCTTTCTTT.

The CDR3 loop is CASTTGEVDYGYTF. DNA of the CDR3: TGTGCCAGTACTACAGGGGAGGTCGACTATGGCTACACCTTC. The chain combines TRBV19 with TRBJ1-2; 7 nucleotides line up with TRBD1. V gave up 7 bases and J gave up 3 bases; unmatched junction bases: 8. The CDR3 totals 14 residues. Germline CDR1 and CDR2: LNHDA and SQIVND (reference sequence).

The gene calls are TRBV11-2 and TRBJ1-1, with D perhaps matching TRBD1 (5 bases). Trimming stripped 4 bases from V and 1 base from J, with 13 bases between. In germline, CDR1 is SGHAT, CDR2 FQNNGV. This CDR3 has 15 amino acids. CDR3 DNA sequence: TGTGCCAGCAGCTCCGGGGGGTATGCGAACACTGAAGCTTTCTTT. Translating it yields CASSSGGYANTEAFF.

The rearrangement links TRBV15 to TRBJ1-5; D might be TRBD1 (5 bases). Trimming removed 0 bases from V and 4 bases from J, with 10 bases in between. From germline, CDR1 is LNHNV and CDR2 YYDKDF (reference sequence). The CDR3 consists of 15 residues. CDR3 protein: CATSREFTGNQPQHF. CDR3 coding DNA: TGTGCCACCAGCAGAGAATTCACAGGAAATCAGCCCCAGCATTTT.

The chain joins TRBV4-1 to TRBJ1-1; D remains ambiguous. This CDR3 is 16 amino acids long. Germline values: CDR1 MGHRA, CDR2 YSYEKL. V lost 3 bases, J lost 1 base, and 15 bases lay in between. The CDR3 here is CASSHGASRRNTEAFF. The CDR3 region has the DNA TGCGCCAGCAGCCACGGAGCTAGTAGAAGGAACACTGAAGCTTTCTTT.

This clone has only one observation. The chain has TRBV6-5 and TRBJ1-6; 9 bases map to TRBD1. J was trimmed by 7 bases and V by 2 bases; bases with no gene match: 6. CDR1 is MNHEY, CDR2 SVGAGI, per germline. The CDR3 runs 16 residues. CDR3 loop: CASSYRSGTGNSPLHF. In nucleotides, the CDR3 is TGTGCCAGCAGTTACCGTTCCGGGACAGGGAATTCACCCCTCCACTTT.

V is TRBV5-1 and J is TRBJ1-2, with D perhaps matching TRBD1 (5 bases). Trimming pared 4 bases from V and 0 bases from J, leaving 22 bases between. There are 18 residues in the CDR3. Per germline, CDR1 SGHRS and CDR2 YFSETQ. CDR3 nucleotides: TGCGCCAGCAGCCCCCAGGGAACAGGTCCGTTAGCTAACTATGGCTACACCTTC. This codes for CASSPQGTGPLANYGYTF. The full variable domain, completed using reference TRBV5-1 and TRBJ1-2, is KAGVTQTPRYLIKTRGQQVTLSCSPISGHRSVSWYQQTPGQGLQFLFEYFSETQRNKGNFPGRFSGRQFSNSRSEMNVSTLELGDSALYLCASSPQGTGPLANYGYTFGSGTRLTVV.